The 20 T cell receptor beta chains presented below share a single source sample, sequenced in a study of OX40 agonist ivuxolimab in advanced cancers. The data were produced by immunoSEQ multiplex PCR, yet TCRdb's version contains in-frame clones alone and is incomplete. In the table there are some 60,000 clones, 90% to 95% of which are singletons. The sequenced sample was CD4+ or CD8+ T cells sorted from blood, obtained in a trial of the OX40 agonist ivuxolimab. The origin of the receptors is an adult with an advanced solid tumor such as melanoma, head and neck, liver or kidney cancer.

V and J are TRBV28 and TRBJ1-5, with a weak D call TRBD1 (6 bases). V lost 2 bases and J 5 bases, leaving 16 bases between the germline ends. Germline V gene lookup returns CDR1 MDHEN and CDR2 SYDVKM. The CDR3 has 16 residues. CDR3 sequence reads: CASSLNRVLFDQPQHF. In DNA form, the CDR3 reads TGTGCCAGCAGTTTAAACAGGGTATTATTCGATCAGCCCCAGCATTTT.

The J gene is TRBJ2-7, the V gene TRBV4-3; 8 nucleotides agree with TRBD2. The V and J ends lost 1 base and 3 bases, in that order; junction bases with no gene match: 2. The V gene's germline CDR1 is LGHNA and CDR2 YSLEER. The CDR3 length is 14 residues. CDR3 DNA sequence: TGCGCCAGCAGCCAAGGACTAGCGATCTACGAGCAGTACTTC. This translates into CASSQGLAIYEQYF.

This chain joins TRBV7-9 and TRBJ2-7, with TRBD2 as a possible D gene (6 bases). V lost 5 bases and J 7 bases, leaving 12 bases between the germline ends. The CDR3 runs 12 residues. Germline lookup yields CDR1 SEHNR and CDR2 FQNEAQ (reference sequence). The chain's CDR3 is CASSRPAGEQYF. The CDR3 DNA reads as TGTGCCAGCAGCCGACCCGCGGGGGAGCAGTACTTC.

The chain joins TRBV19 to TRBJ1-2; no reliable D call. V was clipped by 6 bases and J by 7 bases, with 27 bases between them. This CDR3 spans 17 amino acids. Germline-derived CDR1 and CDR2 are LNHDA and SQIVND (reference sequence). CDR3 nucleotides: TGTGCCAGTAGGGGAACAGTCAGGCCCTATTCGTCAGGTGGCTACACCTTC. Amino acids: CASRGTVRPYSSGGYTF.

The chain joins TRBV27 to TRBJ2-7; 13 nucleotides line up with TRBD2. Looked up from germline, CDR1 is MNHEY and CDR2 is SMNVEV (reference sequence). The V and J ends lost 4 bases and 7 bases, in that order; junction bases with no gene match: 13. CDR3 size: 17 residues. The CDR3 is CASSWSILAGGLEEQYF. The CDR3 DNA is TGTGCCAGCAGTTGGTCCATACTAGCGGGAGGGCTAGAGGAGCAGTACTTC.

The chain recombines TRBV11-2 with TRBJ2-5, with 7 nucleotides matching TRBD1. Germline-derived CDR1 and CDR2 are SGHAT and FQNNGV. This CDR3 is built from 15 residues. The V segment lost 5 bases and the J segment 5 bases; nucleotides outside the gene matches: 11. DNA for the CDR3: TGTGCCAGCAGCCTTACAGGGGTCGCTGGGGAGACCCAGTACTTC. Translated, it gives CASSLTGVAGETQYF. The variable domain in full, completed from reference TRBV11-2 and TRBJ2-5, reads EAGVAQSPRYKIIEKRQSVAFWCNPISGHATLYWYQQILGQGPKLLIQFQNNGVVDDSQLPKDRFSAERLKGVDSTLKIQPAKLEDSAVYLCASSLTGVAGETQYFGPGTRLLVL.

This chain uses TRBV9 with TRBJ1-5; TRBD1 might be the D (6 bases). CDR3 length equals 15 residues. Deletions cut 0 bases from V and 7 bases from J, with 14 bases between. Germline CDR1 and CDR2: SGDLS and YYNGEE. DNA for the CDR3: TGTGCCAGCAGCGTAGGGTGGGGGGCTAGGCAGCCCCAGCATTTT. Translated, it gives CASSVGWGARQPQHF.

The chain has TRBV11-2 and TRBJ2-5, with 7 bases aligning to TRBD1. CDR3 length equals 11 residues. CDR1 SGHAT and CDR2 FQNNGV come from the germline V gene. V dropped 5 bases and J dropped 12; count of bases not matched to a gene: 6. This CDR3 reads CASSNAGTEYF. The CDR3 region has the DNA TGTGCCAGCAGCAACGCCGGGACAGAGTACTTC.

The sample holds one count of this clone. The rearrangement uses TRBV28 and TRBJ1-5; a possible D gene is TRBD1 (5 bases). Germline lookup yields CDR1 MDHEN and CDR2 SYDVKM. V was clipped by 6 bases and J by 0 bases, with 21 bases between them. There are 18 residues in the CDR3. The CDR3 region has the DNA TGTGCCAGCAGGCGCACAGGTACCTTAACATATAGCAATCAGCCCCAGCATTTT. Protein: CASRRTGTLTYSNQPQHF.

The chain couples TRBV5-8 to TRBJ1-5; D unresolved. The V end lost 4 bases, the J end lost 0 bases, and 8 bases lay between the germline ends. CDR1 and CDR2 (germline): SGHTS, YDEGEE. The CDR3 covers 14 residues. The CDR3 DNA reads TGTGCCAGCAGCCATATTTATAGCAATCAGCCCCAGCATTTT. Translating gives CASSHIYSNQPQHF.

The rearrangement links TRBV9 to TRBJ2-7; 7 bases align to TRBD2. Trimming took 4 bases from V and 0 from J; bases not matched to a gene: 7. The germline V gene has CDR1 SGDLS and CDR2 YYNGEE. There are 15 residues in the CDR3. CDR3 coding DNA: TGTGCCAGCAGCCCTGCCAGCGGGGACTCCTACGAGCAGTACTTC. It yields the protein CASSPASGDSYEQYF.

The chain recombines TRBV19 with TRBJ1-2, with unresolved D. This CDR3 has 10 residues. The V gene lost 8 bases and the J gene lost 5 bases, with 6 bases spanning the gap. From germline, CDR1 is LNHDA and CDR2 SQIVND (reference sequence). CDR3 loop: CASGSYGYTF. The DNA of the CDR3 is TGTGCCAGTGGCTCGTATGGCTACACCTTC.

J is TRBJ2-1 and V is TRBV9, with D possibly matching TRBD1 (6 bases). Trimming cost V 7 bases and J 0 bases, with 14 bases left between them. Per the germline V gene, CDR1 is SGDLS and CDR2 is YYNGEE. The length of the CDR3 is 15 residues. CDR3 amino acids: CASGGTGSSYNEQFF. CDR3 bases: TGTGCCAGCGGTGGAACAGGGAGCTCCTACAATGAGCAGTTCTTC. Full variable domain (remainder filled in from reference TRBV9 and TRBJ2-1): DSGVTQTPKHLITATGQRVTLRCSPRSGDLSVYWYQQSLDQGLQFLIQYYNGEERAKGNILERFSAQQFPDLHSELNLSSLELGDSALYFCASGGTGSSYNEQFFGPGTRLTVL.

The chain combines TRBV11-1 with TRBJ2-7; D could derive from TRBD1 or TRBD2 (5 bases each). Germline V gene sequence: CDR1 SGHAT, CDR2 FQDESV (reference sequence). Trimming took 5 bases from V and 0 from J, leaving 17 bases between them. This CDR3 is built from 16 residues. CDR3 in DNA: TGTGCCAGCAGCCTCACGGGACCCGAGAGCTCCTACGAGCAGTACTTC. Its protein product is CASSLTGPESSYEQYF.

The chain couples TRBV9 to TRBJ2-7; D gene unclear. Trimming removed 0 bases at V and 5 bases at J, with 15 bases between. There are 15 residues in the CDR3. Germline assignment: CDR1 SGDLS and CDR2 YYNGEE. The CDR3 protein is CASSVALGPLNEQYF. The CDR3 coding sequence is TGTGCCAGCAGCGTAGCCCTAGGCCCGTTAAACGAGCAGTACTTC.

The chain has TRBV9 and TRBJ1-3; the match to TRBD1 covers 8 bases. The CDR3 loop spans 15 amino acids. Germline values: CDR1 SGDLS, CDR2 YYNGEE. V gave up 2 bases and J gave up 4 bases; unmatched junction bases: 5. The CDR3 coding sequence is TGTGCCAGCAGCGTGACAGGGGCGTCAGGAAACACCATATATTTT. Its protein is CASSVTGASGNTIYF.

The rearrangement uses TRBV29-1 and TRBJ2-7, with TRBD2 matching over 8 bases. Trimming removed 7 bases from V and 5 bases from J; junction bases left unmatched: 7. This CDR3 comprises 12 residues. Looked up from germline, CDR1 is SQVTM and CDR2 is ANQGSEA. The CDR3 reads CSAHGGVHEQYF. The DNA for the CDR3 is TGCAGCGCCCACGGGGGGGTCCACGAGCAGTACTTC.

This clone occurred once. V gene TRBV7-9 combines with J gene TRBJ1-1, with D possibly being TRBD1 (6 bases). The CDR3 loop spans 13 amino acids. V was clipped by 5 bases and J by 6 bases, with 13 bases between them. Germline values: CDR1 SEHNR, CDR2 FQNEAQ (reference sequence). The CDR3, as DNA: TGTGCCAGCAGCGGAGATAGGGGGGCTGAAGCTTTCTTT. This codes for CASSGDRGAEAFF. Drawing the rest from reference TRBV7-9 and TRBJ1-1, the complete variable domain is DTGVSQNPRHKITKRGQNVTFRCDPISEHNRLYWYRQTLGQGPEFLTYFQNEAQLEKSRLLSDRFSAERPKGSFSTLEIQRTEQGDSAMYLCASSGDRGAEAFFGQGTRLTVV.

In nucleotides, the CDR3 is TGTGCCAGCAGCTCGGCTGTGGTAGCGGATGAAGAGACCCAGTACTTC. Translation gives CASSSAVVADEETQYF. V gene TRBV7-6 combines with J gene TRBJ2-5, with D possibly TRBD2 on 6 matching bases. V was trimmed by 4 bases and J by 3 bases, leaving 18 bases between them. Germline-derived CDR1 and CDR2 are SGHVS and FNYEAQ. The length of the CDR3 is 16 residues. The full variable domain, rest sourced from reference TRBV7-6 and TRBJ2-5, is GAGVSQSPRYKVTKRGQDVALRCDPISGHVSLYWYRQALGQGPEFLTYFNYEAQQDKSGLPNDRFSAERPEGSISTLTIQRTEQRDSAMYRCASSSAVVADEETQYFGPGTRLLVL.

This clone appeared once. The chain uses TRBV19 and TRBJ2-3; TRBD2 is a possible D gene (7 bases). The germline gives CDR1 LNHDA, CDR2 SQIVND (reference sequence). Trimming left V 5 bases short and J 2 bases short, with 14 bases between. The CDR3 has 15 amino acids. CDR3 sequence: CASSSSAGHTDTQYF. The CDR3 DNA is TGTGCCAGTAGTTCCTCAGCGGGACACACAGATACGCAGTATTTT.